Below are 7 T cell receptor beta chains sequenced from a single sample in a study of memory CD4+ T cells and cytomegalovirus serostatus. The sort gate was single viable CD3+CD4+CD8-CD45RO+ cells for memory CD4+ T cells. Here immunoSEQ multiplex PCR was the method, and the copy in TCRdb shows in-frame clones only, minus some. Of about 80,000 clones in the sample, approximately 80% are singletons; the top ten hold roughly 0.85%. The material sequenced was memory CD4+ T cells from blood. All receptors derive from an adult in good health and CMV-seronegative.

The chain carries TRBV2 and TRBJ2-1; D remains ambiguous. Germline lookup yields CDR1 SNHLY and CDR2 FYNNEI. V was trimmed by 7 bases and J by 2 bases, leaving 12 bases between them. CDR3 length: 14 amino acids. The CDR3 sequence: CASKSATTYNEQFF. The CDR3, as DNA: TGTGCCAGCAAGTCTGCCACTACCTACAATGAGCAGTTCTTC.

The chain couples TRBV9 to TRBJ2-2; 7 positions agree with TRBD1. The CDR3 covers 15 residues. The ends lost 3 bases at V and 5 bases at J; junction bases unmatched: 7. The V gene's germline CDR1 is SGDLS and CDR2 YYNGEE. CDR3 sequence reads: CASSGDRVRTGELFF. As DNA, the CDR3 is TGTGCCAGCAGCGGTGACAGGGTACGGACCGGGGAGCTGTTTTTT.

This clone was recorded a few times. The CDR3 sequence is CASSSTGRNSPLHF. As DNA, the CDR3 is TGTGCCAGCAGCTCGACAGGGAGAAATTCACCCCTCCACTTT. This sequence joins TRBV5-4 and TRBJ1-6, with 7 bases fitting TRBD1. CDR1 and CDR2 (germline): SGHNT, YYREEE (reference sequence). The V gene end was trimmed by 3 bases and the J gene end by 7 bases; junction bases not matched to a gene: 4. The CDR3 is 14 residues long. The complete variable domain, with remaining parts taken from reference TRBV5-4 and TRBJ1-6, reads ETGVTQSPTHLIKTRGQQVTLRCSSQSGHNTVSWYQQALGQGPQFIFQYYREEENGRGNFPPRFSGLQFPNYSSELNVNALELDDSALYLCASSSTGRNSPLHFGNGTRLTVT.

The chain links TRBV5-1 to TRBJ1-1; the D gene is possibly TRBD1 (6 bases). Germline V lookup: CDR1 SGHRS, CDR2 YFSETQ. This CDR3 is 13 amino acids long. The V end was cut by 10 bases, the J end by 1 base, with 14 bases between. The CDR3 loop is CASTEGENTEAFF. Here the CDR3 DNA reads TGCGCCTCAACGGAGGGGGAGAACACTGAAGCTTTCTTT.

This clone was detected only a few times. The rearrangement links TRBV7-9 to TRBJ2-3, with 8 bases identical to TRBD2. The CDR3 totals 18 residues. CDR1 and CDR2 from the germline V gene are SEHNR and FQNEAQ (reference sequence). V lost 5 bases to trimming and J lost 7 bases; unmatched junction nucleotides: 20. The CDR3 protein is CASSHPPGGAGFENTQYF. CDR3 coding DNA: TGTGCCAGCAGCCACCCTCCCGGGGGGGCGGGTTTCGAAAATACGCAGTATTTT.

The gene calls are TRBV7-2 and TRBJ2-5; D gene ambiguous. This CDR3 spans 13 amino acids. From germline, CDR1 is SGHTA and CDR2 FQGNSA. Trimming removed 3 bases at V and 4 bases at J, with 9 bases between. CDR3 in amino acids: CASSFPPRETQYF. The CDR3 nucleotides are TGTGCCAGCAGCTTCCCGCCCCGAGAGACCCAGTACTTC.

The genes are TRBV10-3 and TRBJ1-1; D ambiguous. The germline V gene encodes CDR1 ENHRY and CDR2 SYGVKD. The CDR3 spans 12 residues. Trimming removed 7 bases at V and 4 bases at J, with 10 bases between. CDR3: CAINSVGTEAFF. The CDR3 DNA is TGTGCCATCAATTCCGTAGGCACTGAAGCTTTCTTT.